These T cell receptor beta chains were read from a single sample in a study of blood T cell repertoires in COVID-19. Sequencing was performed with immunoSEQ multiplex PCR; in TCRdb, only in-frame clones are kept and a portion is missing. The table includes 130,000 or so clones, 70% to 90% detected once. Material for sequencing was peripheral blood. The receptors were gathered from a man between 60 and 75 years old with acute or convalescent COVID-19. Each CDR3 is given with its conserved first and last residue. D genes are given only for firm matches. A clone size is listed for some rows: how often the clone was seen (once, few, many), or a class if it is expanded.

J gene,clone size,D gene,V gene,CDR3 DNA,CDR3 protein
TRBJ2-7,.,TRBD2,TRBV6-5,TGTGCCAGCACCCATGGAGCGGGAGGAGGGTACGAGCAGTACTTC,CASTHGAGGGYEQYF
TRBJ1-4,.,TRBD1,TRBV4-2,TGTGCCAGCAGCCCAAGGACAGGGGAGAATGAAAAACTGTTTTTT,CASSPRTGENEKLFF
TRBJ2-6,.,.,TRBV6-4,TGTGCCAGCAGTGCGGACAGCTCTGGGGCCAACGTCCTGACTTTC,CASSADSSGANVLTF
TRBJ2-5,few,.,TRBV11-2,TGTGCCAGCACCTGGGCTCCTCAAGAGACCCAGTACTTC,CASTWAPQETQYF
TRBJ2-3,.,.,TRBV12-3/TRBV12-4,TGTGCCAGCAGTTTGAACCTCCGGTTCGCGCAGTATTTT,CASSLNLRFAQYF
TRBJ1-5,once,.,TRBV24-1,TGTGCCACCAGTGATGCCTCGACAGGTTCGAATCAGCCCCAGCATTTT,CATSDASTGSNQPQHF
TRBJ1-5,.,.,TRBV28,TGTGCCAGCAGTTTACCGCAGGACAATCAGCCCCAGCATTTT,CASSLPQDNQPQHF
TRBJ2-3,.,TRBD1,TRBV28,TGTGCCAGCAGCCTTTACAGGGGGCCGAGCACAGATACGCAGTATTTT,CASSLYRGPSTDTQYF
TRBJ2-7,.,.,TRBV28,TGTGCCAGCAGATCACCGGGAACCAAACTTTACGAGCAGTACTTC,CASRSPGTKLYEQYF
TRBJ1-1,.,.,TRBV19,TGTGCCAGTAGAGGGAGTCGGAACACTGAAGCTTTCTTT,CASRGSRNTEAFF
TRBJ2-6,once,.,TRBV18,TGTGCCAGCTCACCAAAGTCGACAGGAACTTTCTCTGGGGCCAACGTCCTGACTTTC,CASSPKSTGTFSGANVLTF
TRBJ2-7,.,TRBD2,TRBV7-2,TGTGCCAGCAGCTCCGCGGCCGGGGGGGCCTACGAGCAGTACTTC,CASSSAAGGAYEQYF
TRBJ2-7,.,.,TRBV6-5,TGTGCCAGCAGTTACTCTAGCTGGGGGGAGTACGAGCAGTACTTC,CASSYSSWGEYEQYF
TRBJ2-3,.,.,TRBV10-3,TGTGCCATCAGTGATTCAGGCACAGATACGCAGTATTTT,CAISDSGTDTQYF
TRBJ1-3,.,.,TRBV10-3,TGTGCCATCAGTGAGGGGGCGTCTGGAAACACCATATATTTT,CAISEGASGNTIYF
TRBJ2-1,.,.,TRBV7-8,TGTGCCAGCAGCTTAATTGCGGGCCCTTCCTACAATGAGCAGTTCTTC,CASSLIAGPSYNEQFF
TRBJ1-2,.,TRBD1,TRBV19,TGTGCCAGTAGTCCCGGGCAGGGGGGCTACTTCTATGGCTACACCTTC,CASSPGQGGYFYGYTF
TRBJ1-5,few,.,TRBV28,TGTGCCAGCGCCGAGGAGGAGTTCGTCAATCAGCCCCAGCATTTT,CASAEEEFVNQPQHF
TRBJ1-2,.,.,TRBV15,TGTGCCACCAGCAGTTTCGCCCTGGGGGCGGTCGGTACGGGCTACACCTTC,CATSSFALGAVGTGYTF
TRBJ2-5,.,TRBD2,TRBV4-2,TGTGCCAGCAGCCAAGAAAGTCGCGGGAGGGGAGAGACCCAGTACTTC,CASSQESRGRGETQYF
TRBJ2-7,.,TRBD2,TRBV7-3,TGTGCCAGCAGCCCCGGGACTAGCGGGAGTTACGAGCAGTACTTC,CASSPGTSGSYEQYF
TRBJ2-1,.,.,TRBV7-9,TGTGCCAGCAGCCAGAGTCCGGGAGCCGCCTACAATGAGCAGTTCTTC,CASSQSPGAAYNEQFF
TRBJ1-2,.,TRBD1,TRBV28,TGTGCCAGCAGCCGGACAGGGGATAACTATGGCTACACCTTC,CASSRTGDNYGYTF
TRBJ2-2,.,.,TRBV5-1,TGCGCCAGCAGCTTGGGACAGAGTAACACCGGGGAGCTGTTTTTT,CASSLGQSNTGELFF
TRBJ2-1,.,TRBD1,TRBV4-3,TGCGCCAGCAGCCAAGCGGACAGGGTCAATGAGCAGTTCTTC,CASSQADRVNEQFF
TRBJ2-7,.,.,TRBV19,TGTGCCAGTAGTATCCTCGGGGGGCACTACGAGCAGTACTTC,CASSILGGHYEQYF
TRBJ1-4,.,.,TRBV7-2,TGTGCCAGCAGCTTGGTGGGGTTTGCGGGAACTAATGAAAAACTGTTTTTT,CASSLVGFAGTNEKLFF
TRBJ2-4,.,TRBD2,TRBV28,TGTGCCAGCAGTTCACAGGGGACTAGCGGGAGGGACATTCAGTACTTC,CASSSQGTSGRDIQYF
TRBJ2-3,.,.,TRBV6-2/TRBV6-3,TGTGCCAGCAGCCACTTCTCGGGGGATACGCAGTATTTT,CASSHFSGDTQYF
TRBJ2-1,.,.,TRBV5-1,TGCGCCAGCAGCCCTTGGACGGGGGCCTACAATGAGCAGTTCTTC,CASSPWTGAYNEQFF
TRBJ1-6,once,.,TRBV5-6,TGTGCCAGCACCGCCGCGGGGGGATCCTATAATTCACCCCTCCACTTT,CASTAAGGSYNSPLHF
TRBJ1-6,.,.,TRBV3-1/TRBV3-2,TGTGCCAGCAGCCAAGTCCAGGGGAGGGGCTCCTATAATTCACCCCTCCACTTT,CASSQVQGRGSYNSPLHF
TRBJ2-1,.,TRBD2,TRBV7-8,TGTGCCAGCAGCTTGGGGACTAGCGGGGTCAATGAGCAGTTCTTC,CASSLGTSGVNEQFF
TRBJ1-2,.,.,TRBV9,TGTGCCAGCAGCGTAGGAGAAATCCGCGTTAGGGGGTCTGGCTACACCTTC,CASSVGEIRVRGSGYTF
TRBJ1-2,.,TRBD1,TRBV27,TGTGCCAGCAGTTCGGGACAGGGTGTGACCGGCTACACCTTC,CASSSGQGVTGYTF
TRBJ1-5,.,TRBD1,TRBV19,TGTGCCAGTAGCCCACAGGGGACGAGTAATCAGCCCCAGCATTTT,CASSPQGTSNQPQHF
TRBJ2-2,.,TRBD2,TRBV24-1,TGTGCCACCAGTGCCATCTTCGGGCGGGGGGATCCGAACACCGGGGAGCTGTTTTTT,CATSAIFGRGDPNTGELFF
TRBJ2-4,.,.,TRBV4-2,TGTGCCAGCAGCCAAGAAACCCAGTCGGGCATTCAGTACTTC,CASSQETQSGIQYF
TRBJ2-5,.,TRBD1,TRBV6-5,TGTGCCAGCAGCCAGGGGGCGGGGGAGACCCAGTACTTC,CASSQGAGETQYF